This T cell receptor (beta chain) was found in a study of human T cells and chemical hapten exposure. Study-level information: Throughout the roughly 25-week study, diphenylcyclopropenone was applied weekly to the patients' scalps. The upper back received 0.01% DPC by patch testing, with results read at 6 days. Study-wide results and limits: With alopecia, donors may have immune responses unlike healthy people's. It was expanded TCRs that formed significantly more large CDR3 similarity clusters than controls did.

This clonotype came up many times. Its target is not known. Time point of the sample: pre-sensitization, week 0. Specified treatment: therapeutic diphenylcyclopropenone sensitization with weekly scalp DPC. TCRdb independently ran MiXCR on the RACE reads; one entry per CDR3 protein. This sample has about 260,000 distinct CDR3 sequences; 8.6% occur once, and the top ten carry about 2.1%. This clonotype was sampled from a woman aged 35 to 49 with alopecia areata. Some clones in this sample may be carry-over from other donors' samples. This material consisted of whole blood, taken in connection with sensitization to the hapten diphenylcyclopropenone (DPC).

The CDR3 bases are TGTGCCAGCAGCCGACTAGCGGTAGATACGCAGTATTTT. Translation: CASSRLAVDTQYF. The rearrangement uses TRBV12-3 or TRBV12-4 and TRBJ2-3; 9 nucleotides align to TRBD2. Trimming removed 6 bases from V and 5 bases from J; junction bases left unmatched: 3. This CDR3 has 13 residues.